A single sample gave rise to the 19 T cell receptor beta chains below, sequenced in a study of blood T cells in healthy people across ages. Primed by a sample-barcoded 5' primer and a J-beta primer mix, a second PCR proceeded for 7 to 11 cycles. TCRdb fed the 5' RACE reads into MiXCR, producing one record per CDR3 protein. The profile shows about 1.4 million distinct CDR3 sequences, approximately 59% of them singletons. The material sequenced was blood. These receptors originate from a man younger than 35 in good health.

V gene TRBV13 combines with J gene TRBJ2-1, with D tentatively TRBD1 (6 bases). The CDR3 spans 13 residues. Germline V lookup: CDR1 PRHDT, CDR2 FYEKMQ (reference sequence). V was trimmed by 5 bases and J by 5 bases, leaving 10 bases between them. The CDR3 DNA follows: TGTGCCAGCAGCATGGGACATAACAATGAGCAGTTCTTC. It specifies CASSMGHNNEQFF.

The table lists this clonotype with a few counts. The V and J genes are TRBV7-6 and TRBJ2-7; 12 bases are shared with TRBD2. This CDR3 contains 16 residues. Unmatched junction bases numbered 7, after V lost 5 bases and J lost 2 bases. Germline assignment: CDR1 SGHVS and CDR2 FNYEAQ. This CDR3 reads CASSRRLAGVPYEQYF. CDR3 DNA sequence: TGTGCCAGCAGCCGACGACTAGCGGGGGTGCCCTACGAGCAGTACTTC.

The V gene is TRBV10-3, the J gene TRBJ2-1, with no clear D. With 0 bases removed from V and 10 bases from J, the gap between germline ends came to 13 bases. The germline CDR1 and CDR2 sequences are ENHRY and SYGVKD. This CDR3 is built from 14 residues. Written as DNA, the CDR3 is TGTGCCATCAGTGAGTCCGGGCACCTCTACGAGCAGTTCTTC. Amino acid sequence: CAISESGHLYEQFF.

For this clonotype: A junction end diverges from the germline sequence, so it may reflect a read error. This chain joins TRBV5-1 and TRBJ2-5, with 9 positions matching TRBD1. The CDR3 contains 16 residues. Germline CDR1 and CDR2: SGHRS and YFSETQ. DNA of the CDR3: TGCGCCAGCAGCCCTGGACAGGGGAGCCCTCAAGGGACCCAGTACTTC. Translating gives CASSPGQGSPQGTQYF.

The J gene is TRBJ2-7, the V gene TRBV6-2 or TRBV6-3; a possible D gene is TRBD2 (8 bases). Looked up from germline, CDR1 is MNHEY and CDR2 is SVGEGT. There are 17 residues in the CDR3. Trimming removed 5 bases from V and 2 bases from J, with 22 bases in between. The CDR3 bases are TGTGCCAGCAGTGCAGGGACTAGGGGGCCCGACACCTACGAGCAGTACTTC. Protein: CASSAGTRGPDTYEQYF.

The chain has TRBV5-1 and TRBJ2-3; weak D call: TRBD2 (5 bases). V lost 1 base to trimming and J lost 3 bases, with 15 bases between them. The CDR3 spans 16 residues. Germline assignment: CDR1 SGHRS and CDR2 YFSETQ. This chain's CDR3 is CASSLFGNPGTDTQYF. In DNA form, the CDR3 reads TGCGCCAGCAGCTTGTTCGGGAATCCCGGGACAGATACGCAGTATTTT.

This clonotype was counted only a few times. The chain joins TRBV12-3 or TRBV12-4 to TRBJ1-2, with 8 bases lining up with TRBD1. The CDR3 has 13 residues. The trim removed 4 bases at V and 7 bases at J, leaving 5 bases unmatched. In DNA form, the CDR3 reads TGTGCCAGCAGTTCGGACAGGGATGCTGGCTACACCTTC. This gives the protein CASSSDRDAGYTF.

The CDR3 DNA is TGTGCCAGCAGCCAAGCTGAGCTCGGACTAGCGGCAACCTACGAGCAGTACTTC. This codes for CASSQAELGLAATYEQYF. The chain joins TRBV4-2 to TRBJ2-7; 10 bases agree with TRBD2. V was pared by 1 base and J by 2 bases, with 11 bases of the junction left unmatched. CDR1 is LGHNA, CDR2 YNFKEQ, per germline. CDR3 size: 18 residues.

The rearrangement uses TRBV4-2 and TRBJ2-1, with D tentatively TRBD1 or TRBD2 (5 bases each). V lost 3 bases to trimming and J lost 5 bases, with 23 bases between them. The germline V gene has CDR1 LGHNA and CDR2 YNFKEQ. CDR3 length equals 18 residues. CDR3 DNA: TGTGCCAGCAGCCACCTCTTACCCGGGGCATACCAAAACAATGAGCAGTTCTTC. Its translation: CASSHLLPGAYQNNEQFF.

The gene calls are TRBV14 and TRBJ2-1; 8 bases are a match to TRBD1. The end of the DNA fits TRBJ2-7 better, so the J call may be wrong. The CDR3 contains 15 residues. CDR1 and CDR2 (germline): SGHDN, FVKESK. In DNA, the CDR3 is TGTGCCAGCAGCCTAACAGGGGGAGCTTCCTGTGAGCAGTACTTC. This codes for CASSLTGGASCEQYF.

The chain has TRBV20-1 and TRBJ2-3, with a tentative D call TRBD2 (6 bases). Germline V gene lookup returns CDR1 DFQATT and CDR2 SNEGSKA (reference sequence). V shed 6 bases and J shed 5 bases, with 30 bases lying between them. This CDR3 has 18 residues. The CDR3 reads CSAGTPGLSALNVDTQYF. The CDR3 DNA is TGCAGTGCAGGGACTCCCGGCTTGTCGGCACTGAACGTAGATACGCAGTATTTT.

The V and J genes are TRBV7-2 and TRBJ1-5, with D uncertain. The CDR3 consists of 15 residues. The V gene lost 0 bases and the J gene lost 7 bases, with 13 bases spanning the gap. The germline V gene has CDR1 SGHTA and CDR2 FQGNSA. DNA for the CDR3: TGTGCCAGCAGCTTAGCATTGGTCGCGGGGCAGCCCCAGCATTTT. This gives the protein CASSLALVAGQPQHF.

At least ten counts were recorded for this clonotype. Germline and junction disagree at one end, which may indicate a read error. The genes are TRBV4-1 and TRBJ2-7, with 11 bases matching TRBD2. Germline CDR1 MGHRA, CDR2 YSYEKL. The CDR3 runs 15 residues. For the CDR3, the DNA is TGTGCCAGCAGCCAAGGACTAGCGGGTTCCTACGAGCAGTACTTC. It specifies CASSQGLAGSYEQYF.

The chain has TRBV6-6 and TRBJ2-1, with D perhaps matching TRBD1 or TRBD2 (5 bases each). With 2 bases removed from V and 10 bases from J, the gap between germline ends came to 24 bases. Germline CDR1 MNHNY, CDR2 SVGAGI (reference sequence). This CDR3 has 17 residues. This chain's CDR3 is CASSYTTGTDTRTEQFF. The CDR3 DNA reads TGTGCCAGCAGTTACACTACCGGGACGGACACAAGGACGGAGCAGTTCTTC.

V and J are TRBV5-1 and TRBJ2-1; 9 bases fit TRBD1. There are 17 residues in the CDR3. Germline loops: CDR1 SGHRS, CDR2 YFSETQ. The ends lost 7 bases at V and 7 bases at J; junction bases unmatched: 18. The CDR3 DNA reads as TGCGCCAGCGAAGCTAGACCGAGGACAGGGGATCGTAATGAGCAGTTCTTC. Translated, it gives CASEARPRTGDRNEQFF.

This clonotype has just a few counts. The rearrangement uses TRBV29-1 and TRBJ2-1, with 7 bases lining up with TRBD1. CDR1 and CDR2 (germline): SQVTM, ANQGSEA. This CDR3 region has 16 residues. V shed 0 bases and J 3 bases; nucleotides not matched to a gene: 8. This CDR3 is CSVEDPRTGYYNEQFF. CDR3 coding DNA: TGCAGCGTTGAAGATCCGAGGACAGGCTACTACAATGAGCAGTTCTTC.

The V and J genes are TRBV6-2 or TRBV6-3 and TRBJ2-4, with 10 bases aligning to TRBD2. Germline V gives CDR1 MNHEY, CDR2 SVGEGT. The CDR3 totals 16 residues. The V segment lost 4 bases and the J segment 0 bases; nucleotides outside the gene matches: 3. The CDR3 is CASSFQRGGAKNIQYF. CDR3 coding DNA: TGTGCCAGCAGTTTCCAGCGGGGGGGAGCCAAAAACATTCAGTACTTC.

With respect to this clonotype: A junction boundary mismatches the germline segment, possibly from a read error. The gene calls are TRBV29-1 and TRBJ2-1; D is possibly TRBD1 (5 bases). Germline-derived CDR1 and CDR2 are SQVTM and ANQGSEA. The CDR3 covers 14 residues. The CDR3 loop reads CSVEAMAGNNEQFF. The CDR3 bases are TGCAGTGTTGAAGCGATGGCAGGGAACAATGAGCAGTTCTTC.

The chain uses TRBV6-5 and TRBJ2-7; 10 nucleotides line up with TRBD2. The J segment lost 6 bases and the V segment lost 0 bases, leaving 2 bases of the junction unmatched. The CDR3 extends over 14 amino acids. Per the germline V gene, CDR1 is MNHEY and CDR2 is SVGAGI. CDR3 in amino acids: CASSYSGTSVEQYF. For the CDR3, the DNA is TGTGCCAGCAGTTACTCTGGGACTAGCGTCGAGCAGTACTTC.